One sample yielded the 4 T cell receptor beta chains listed below, sequenced in a study of long-term antiretroviral therapy in people with HIV. Researchers report immunoSEQ v3.0 was run at survey level. The table came from immunoSEQ multiplex PCR; TCRdb's copy has only in-frame clones and leaves some out. The sample includes 25,000 or so clones, about 83% seen only once; the top ten take just over 5%. The sequenced sample was unsorted PBMCs, obtained 3 years after starting antiretroviral therapy. The receptors come from a man aged 18 to 29 with HIV.

The rearrangement uses TRBV6-5 and TRBJ1-1, with 10 bases aligning to TRBD1. The CDR3 has 15 residues. CDR1 is MNHEY, CDR2 SVGAGI, per germline. J lost 3 bases, V lost 10 bases, and 11 bases had no gene match. CDR3 amino acids: CATNRRTGGYTEAFF. The DNA for the CDR3 is TGTGCCACCAACAGGAGGACAGGGGGTTACACTGAAGCTTTCTTT.

The J gene is TRBJ2-3, the V gene TRBV10-3, with TRBD2 identical over 8 bases. The CDR3 sequence is 14 residues long. The trim removed 5 bases at V and 4 bases at J, leaving 5 bases unmatched. Germline CDR1 ENHRY, CDR2 SYGVKD. The DNA for the CDR3 is TGTGCCATCAGTCCATCGGGGGGGTCAGATACGCAGTATTTT. This gives the protein CAISPSGGSDTQYF.

The rearrangement links TRBV27 to TRBJ2-2; D is tentatively TRBD1 or TRBD2 (5 bases each). Trimming removed 4 bases from V and 6 bases from J, with 21 bases in between. The CDR3 consists of 17 residues. Germline CDR1 and CDR2: MNHEY and SMNVEV (reference sequence). The CDR3 region is CASSSAYRRAGAGELFF. CDR3 bases: TGTGCCAGCAGTTCCGCCTACAGGCGCGCGGGTGCCGGGGAGCTGTTTTTT.

This rearrangement joins TRBV7-2 to TRBJ1-1; 11 bases match TRBD1. Germline-derived CDR1 and CDR2 are SGHTA and FQGNSA. After removal of 5 bases from V and 10 bases from J, the junction contained 12 bases not matched to a gene. This CDR3 contains 15 residues. The CDR3 bases are TGTGCCAGCAGCCCTCCCGGGACAGGGGGGCGGAGAGCTTTCTTT. This translates into CASSPPGTGGRRAFF.